These T cell receptor beta chains were read from a single sample in a study of graft-versus-host responses after intestinal transplantation. Their antigen targets remain unknown. The assay was immunoSEQ multiplex PCR, and TCRdb's table has in-frame clones only and misses some. The sample shows over 90,000 clones, 91% of them seen only once. Sequencing was performed on unstimulated CD4+ T cells sorted from spleen or lymph node cells, taken before transplant. The receptors shown here come from a human donor who was the organ donor for an intestinal transplant. The CDR3 runs from the conserved cysteine through the conserved F or W.

V,J,CDR3
TRBV6-1,TRBJ2-7,CASSLGQGPSYEQYF
TRBV5-4,TRBJ2-1,CASSFGRPLAGYNEQFF
TRBV19,TRBJ1-1,CASSISPTGSTEAFF
TRBV7-2,TRBJ1-2,CASSLDRDYGYTF
TRBV27,TRBJ1-4,CASSLFFSTNKKLFF
TRBV7-7,TRBJ1-2,CASSLGPGMVYGYTF
TRBV4-2,TRBJ1-2,CASSQDQKGGGRGYTF
TRBV19,TRBJ1-2,CASSIAADYGYTF
TRBV7-6,TRBJ1-3,CASSPQFQNTIYF
TRBV6-1,TRBJ2-7,CASSEAGTSGNEQYF
TRBV2,TRBJ2-7,CASSVTLAGFTYEQYF
TRBV6-5,TRBJ1-2,CASSGGTGPYGYTF
TRBV7-2,TRBJ1-1,CASSSRTGGTEAFF
TRBV4-1,TRBJ2-2,CASSQAPGYTGELFF
TRBV6-1,TRBJ1-1,CASSDIGGYTEAFF
TRBV2,TRBJ1-5,CASSDGQGANQPQHF
TRBV25-1,TRBJ2-5,CASSTGTGGGETQYF
TRBV6-5,TRBJ1-2,CASSYGGEGGYTF
TRBV7-2,TRBJ2-5,CASSLLMTGSREQYF
TRBV15,TRBJ2-3,CATSRTRSRGQDTQYF
TRBV19,TRBJ1-5,CATLPDRGRNQPQHF
TRBV30,TRBJ2-1,CAWSSRLPYNEQFF
TRBV2,TRBJ1-2,CASSERQARYGYTF
TRBV19,TRBJ2-2,CASTQGAFAGELFF
TRBV5-4,TRBJ2-2,CASSRGGTAGELFF
TRBV7-3,TRBJ2-3,CASSLTGLAGGLDTQYF